A selection of T cell receptor beta chains follows, all from one sample in a study of blood T cell dynamics during melanoma immunotherapy. Method: immunoSEQ multiplex PCR; TCRdb's copy keeps in-frame clones and lacks some. The table has about 16,000 clones, roughly 87% seen once. This specimen consisted of blood, obtained from a patient treated with checkpoint blockade. These receptors were taken from a human donor with melanoma. The conserved cysteine and the conserved F or W are not part of the CDR3 here. Expanded clones are given a class, and other clones once, few, many or no size at all.

NA	TRBV5-1	TRBJ1-1	ASSLGDGDAEAF
NA	TRBV28	TRBJ2-7	ASSLTREPPYEQY
NA	TRBV7-2	TRBJ2-7	ASSLDGSSYEQY
few	TRBV18	TRBJ2-2	ASPSGQGLNTGELF
few	TRBV2	TRBJ2-7	ASRYISYEQY
once	TRBV7-2	TRBJ1-1	ASSFDNLGAF
NA	TRBV7-2	TRBJ2-6	ASSFFGANVLT
NA	TRBV6-5	TRBJ2-7	ASSFDRALTYEQY
NA	TRBV7-2	TRBJ2-2	ASSLPAGGFSGELF
once	TRBV4-3	TRBJ2-1	ASSQGAGGGYNEQF
NA	TRBV14	TRBJ1-1	ASSQAGTGGRGAF
NA	TRBV5-5	TRBJ2-7	ASSIQATYEQY
NA	TRBV7-2	TRBJ2-5	ASSSSQGIQETQY
NA	TRBV4-3	TRBJ2-3	ASSREAGRTQY
once	TRBV2	TRBJ2-7	ASSEGAGGPYEQY
NA	TRBV2	TRBJ2-3	ASSEGEGHYSTDTQY
NA	TRBV7-3	TRBJ2-2	ASSPPGGTGNTGELF
NA	TRBV6-5	TRBJ2-3	ASSLRPGLAGDTQY
NA	TRBV28	TRBJ1-3	ASSLSRTQNTIY
few	TRBV7-9	TRBJ2-1	ASNLGTGGRNEQF
NA	TRBV5-1	TRBJ2-1	ASSSGTMRNEQF
once	TRBV7-2	TRBJ2-5	ASSLSGNQETQY
NA	TRBV21-1	NA	ENGRRASSYEQY
NA	TRBV28	TRBJ1-4	ASSFQGQGVEKLF
NA	TRBV11-2	TRBJ1-2	ASSLNPRGGNYGYT
once	TRBV7-8	TRBJ2-1	ASSLGLSGSGIQQF
NA	TRBV19	TRBJ1-3	ASRKGGRASGNTIY
NA	TRBV6-5	TRBJ1-4	ASSYSGWGQGEKLF
NA	TRBV2	TRBJ2-1	ASSVRLSINEQF
NA	TRBV2	TRBJ1-6	ASSEVGGADSPLH
NA	TRBV28	TRBJ2-7	ASSLGGAEQY
once	TRBV5-1	TRBJ2-7	ASSSRVAAGGSYEQY
few	TRBV30	TRBJ2-2	ARGASGLNTGELF
NA	TRBV27	TRBJ2-1	ASRTFTGLAGREF
NA	TRBV5-1	TRBJ2-5	ASSGQAPRETQY
NA	TRBV10-2	TRBJ2-7	ASTTSGGYEQY
NA	TRBV6-5	TRBJ2-7	ASNQAGGYEQY
NA	TRBV5-6	TRBJ2-1	ASSLGLAAYNEQF
NA	TRBV18	TRBJ2-1	ASSPRSSGGVEQF
NA	TRBV25-1	TRBJ2-7	ASSDAQDSTYEQY
NA	TRBV28	TRBJ2-7	ASSPATGSHEQY
NA	TRBV6-5	TRBJ2-6	ASSFIRQSGANVLT
NA	TRBV5-4	TRBJ2-2	ASSFPSGTGELF
NA	TRBV7-3	TRBJ2-2	ASSFTGTANTGELF
NA	TRBV5-1	TRBJ1-1	ASSLEKGLGTGESSNTEAF
NA	TRBV18	TRBJ2-3	ASSPPRQGADTQY
NA	TRBV5-3	TRBJ1-1	ARSLSRPPGRTEAF
NA	TRBV11-2	TRBJ2-3	ASSQLDTQY
NA	TRBV13	TRBJ2-7	ASSTRDRSYEQY
NA	TRBV2	TRBJ1-3	ASRGNSLSSGNTIY